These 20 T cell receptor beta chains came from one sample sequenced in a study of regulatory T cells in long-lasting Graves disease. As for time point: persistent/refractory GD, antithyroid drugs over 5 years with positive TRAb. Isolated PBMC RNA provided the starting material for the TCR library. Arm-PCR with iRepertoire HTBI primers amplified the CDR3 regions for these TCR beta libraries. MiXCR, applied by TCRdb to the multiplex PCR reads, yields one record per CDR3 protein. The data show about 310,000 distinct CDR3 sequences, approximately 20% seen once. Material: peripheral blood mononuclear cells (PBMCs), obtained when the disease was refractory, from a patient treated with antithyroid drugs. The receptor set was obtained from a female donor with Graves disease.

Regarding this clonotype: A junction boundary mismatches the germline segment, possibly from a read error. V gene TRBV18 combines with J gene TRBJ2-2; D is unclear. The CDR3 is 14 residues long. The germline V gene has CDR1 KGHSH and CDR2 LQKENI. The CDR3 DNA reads TGTGCCAGCTCACCAGAAAGAAACATCGGGGAGCTGTTTTTT. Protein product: CASSPERNIGELFF.

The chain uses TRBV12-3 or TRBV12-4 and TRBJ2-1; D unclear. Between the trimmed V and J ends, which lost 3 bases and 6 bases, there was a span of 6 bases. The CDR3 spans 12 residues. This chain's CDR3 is CASSFGPNEQFF. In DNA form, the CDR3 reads TGTGCCAGCAGTTTTGGCCCCAATGAGCAGTTCTTC.

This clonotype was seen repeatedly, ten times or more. Written as DNA, the CDR3 is TGTGCCAGCAGCCAGGGGGGAGATATGAACACTGAAGCTTTCTTT. Encoded protein: CASSQGGDMNTEAFF. The V call is TRBV11-3, the J call TRBJ1-1, with 7 bases that match TRBD1. The CDR3 loop spans 15 amino acids. Trimming removed 5 bases from V and 0 bases from J; junction bases left unmatched: 6. Germline V gene lookup returns CDR1 SGHNT and CDR2 YENEEA.

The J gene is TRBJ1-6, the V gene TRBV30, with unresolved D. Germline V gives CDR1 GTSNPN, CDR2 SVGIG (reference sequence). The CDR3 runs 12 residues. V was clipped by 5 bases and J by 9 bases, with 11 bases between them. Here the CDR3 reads CAWADAGSPLHF. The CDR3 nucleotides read TGTGCCTGGGCTGATGCGGGTTCACCCCTCCACTTT.

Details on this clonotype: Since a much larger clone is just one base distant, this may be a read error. CDR3 bases: TGTGCCAGCAGCCACAAGACAGGGAGCTCCTACGAGCAGTACTTC. This encodes CASSHKTGSSYEQYF. The J gene is TRBJ2-7, the V gene TRBV3-1; 7 bases map to TRBD1. In germline, CDR1 is LGHDT, CDR2 YNNKEL (reference sequence). This CDR3 has 15 amino acids. J lost 0 bases, V lost 3 bases, and 5 bases had no gene match.

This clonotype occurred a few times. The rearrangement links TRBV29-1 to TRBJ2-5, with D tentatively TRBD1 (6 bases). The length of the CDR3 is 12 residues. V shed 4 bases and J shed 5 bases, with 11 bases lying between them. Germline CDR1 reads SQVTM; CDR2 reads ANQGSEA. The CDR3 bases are TGCAGCGTTGGGTTGGGGGCCGAGACCCAGTACTTC. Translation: CSVGLGAETQYF.

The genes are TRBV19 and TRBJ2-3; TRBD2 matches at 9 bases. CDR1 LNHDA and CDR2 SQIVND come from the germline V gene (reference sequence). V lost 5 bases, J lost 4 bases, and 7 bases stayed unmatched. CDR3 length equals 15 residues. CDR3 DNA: TGTGCCAGTAGTGGGGTAGCGGGAGAGGCAGATACGCAGTATTTT. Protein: CASSGVAGEADTQYF.

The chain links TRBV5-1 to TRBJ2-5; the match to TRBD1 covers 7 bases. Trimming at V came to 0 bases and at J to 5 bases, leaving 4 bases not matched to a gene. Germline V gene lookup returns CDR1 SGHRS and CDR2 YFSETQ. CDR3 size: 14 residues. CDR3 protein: CASSLEGGAETQYF. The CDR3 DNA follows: TGCGCCAGCAGCTTGGAAGGGGGCGCCGAGACCCAGTACTTC. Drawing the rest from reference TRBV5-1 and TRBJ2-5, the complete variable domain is KAGVTQTPRYLIKTRGQQVTLSCSPISGHRSVSWYQQTPGQGLQFLFEYFSETQRNKGNFPGRFSGRQFSNSRSEMNVSTLELGDSALYLCASSLEGGAETQYFGPGTRLLVL.

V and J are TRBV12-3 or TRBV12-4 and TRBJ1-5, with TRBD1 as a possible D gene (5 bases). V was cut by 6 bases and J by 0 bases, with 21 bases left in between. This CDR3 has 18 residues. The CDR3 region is CASSTAWGYESSNQPQHF. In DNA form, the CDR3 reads TGTGCCAGCAGCACGGCCTGGGGGTACGAATCTAGCAATCAGCCCCAGCATTTT.

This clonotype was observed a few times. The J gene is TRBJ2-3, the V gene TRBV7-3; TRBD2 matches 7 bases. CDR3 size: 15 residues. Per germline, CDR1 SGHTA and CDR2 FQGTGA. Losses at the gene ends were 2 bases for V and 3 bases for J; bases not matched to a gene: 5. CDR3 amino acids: CASSLGAGVTDTQYF. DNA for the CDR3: TGTGCCAGCAGCTTAGGGGCGGGAGTAACAGATACGCAGTATTTT.

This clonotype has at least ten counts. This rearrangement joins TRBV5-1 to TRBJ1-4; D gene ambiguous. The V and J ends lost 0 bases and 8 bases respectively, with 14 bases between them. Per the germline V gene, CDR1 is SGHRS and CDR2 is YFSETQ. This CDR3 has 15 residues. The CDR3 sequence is CASSLDGSDDEKLFF. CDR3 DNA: TGCGCCAGCAGCTTGGACGGATCGGATGACGAAAAACTGTTTTTT.

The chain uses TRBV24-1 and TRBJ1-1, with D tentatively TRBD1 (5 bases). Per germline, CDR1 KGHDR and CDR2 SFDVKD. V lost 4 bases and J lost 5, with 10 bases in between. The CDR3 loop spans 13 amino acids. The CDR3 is CATSESGGTEAFF. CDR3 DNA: TGTGCCACCAGTGAGTCGGGGGGGACTGAAGCTTTCTTT.

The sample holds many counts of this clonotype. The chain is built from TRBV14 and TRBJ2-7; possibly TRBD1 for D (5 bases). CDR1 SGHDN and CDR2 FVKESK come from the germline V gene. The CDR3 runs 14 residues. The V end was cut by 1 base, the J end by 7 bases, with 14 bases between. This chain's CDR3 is CASSQAGPRREQYF. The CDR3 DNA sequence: TGTGCCAGCAGCCAAGCAGGGCCAAGAAGGGAGCAGTACTTC. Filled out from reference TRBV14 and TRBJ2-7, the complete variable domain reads EAGVTQFPSHSVIEKGQTVTLRCDPISGHDNLYWYRRVMGKEIKFLLHFVKESKQDESGMPNNRFLAERTGGTYSTLKVQPAELEDSGVYFCASSQAGPRREQYFGPGTRLTVT.

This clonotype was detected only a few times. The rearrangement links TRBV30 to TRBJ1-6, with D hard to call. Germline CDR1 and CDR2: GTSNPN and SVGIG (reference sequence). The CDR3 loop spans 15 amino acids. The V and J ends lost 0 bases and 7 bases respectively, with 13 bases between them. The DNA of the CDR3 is TGTGCCTGGAGTGTAGGGTCCACGGGGAATTCACCCCTCCACTTT. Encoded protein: CAWSVGSTGNSPLHF.

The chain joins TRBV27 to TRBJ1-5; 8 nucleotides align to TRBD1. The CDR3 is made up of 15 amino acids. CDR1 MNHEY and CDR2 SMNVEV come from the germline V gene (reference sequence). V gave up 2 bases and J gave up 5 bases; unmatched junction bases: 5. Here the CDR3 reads CASSLAPTGDQPQHF. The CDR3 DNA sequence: TGTGCCAGCAGTTTAGCCCCGACAGGGGATCAGCCCCAGCATTTT.

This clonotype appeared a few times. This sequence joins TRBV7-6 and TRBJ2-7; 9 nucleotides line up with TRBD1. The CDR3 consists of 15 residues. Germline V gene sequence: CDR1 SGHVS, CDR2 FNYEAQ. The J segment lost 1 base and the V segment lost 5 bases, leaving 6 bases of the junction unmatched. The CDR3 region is CASSPRTGASYEQYF. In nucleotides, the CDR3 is TGTGCCAGCAGCCCTCGGACAGGGGCATCCTACGAGCAGTACTTC.

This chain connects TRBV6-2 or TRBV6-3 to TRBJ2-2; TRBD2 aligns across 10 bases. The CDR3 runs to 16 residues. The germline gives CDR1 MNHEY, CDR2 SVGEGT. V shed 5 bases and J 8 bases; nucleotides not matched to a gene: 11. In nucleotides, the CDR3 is TGTGCCAGCAGTCCCCAGAGCGGGAGGGCCGTGGGGGAGCTGTTTTTT. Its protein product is CASSPQSGRAVGELFF.

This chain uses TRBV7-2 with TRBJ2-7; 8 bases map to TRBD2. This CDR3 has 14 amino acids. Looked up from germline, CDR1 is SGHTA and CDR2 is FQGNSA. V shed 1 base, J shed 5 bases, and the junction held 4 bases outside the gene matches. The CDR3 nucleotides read TGTGCCAGCAGCTTAGTTGGGACTAGTAACGAGCAGTACTTC. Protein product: CASSLVGTSNEQYF.

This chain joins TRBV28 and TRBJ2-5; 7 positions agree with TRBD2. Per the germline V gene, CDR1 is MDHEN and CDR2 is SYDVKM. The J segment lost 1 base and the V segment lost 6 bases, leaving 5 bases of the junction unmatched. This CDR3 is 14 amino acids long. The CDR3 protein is CASSPLAAQETQYF. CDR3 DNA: TGTGCCAGCAGCCCGCTAGCGGCCCAAGAGACCCAGTACTTC.

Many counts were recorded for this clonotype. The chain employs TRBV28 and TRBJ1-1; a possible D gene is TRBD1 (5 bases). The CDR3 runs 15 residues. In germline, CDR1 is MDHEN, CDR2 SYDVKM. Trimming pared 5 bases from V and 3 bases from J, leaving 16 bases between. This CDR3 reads CASSPAGIRDTEAFF. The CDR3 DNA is TGTGCCAGCAGTCCAGCAGGGATTCGCGACACTGAAGCTTTCTTT.